The text below deals with one TCR beta chain. The V end lost 4 bases, the J end lost 1 base, and 16 bases lay between the germline ends. Germline-derived CDR1 and CDR2 are SGHVS and FQNEAQ. This CDR3 region has 16 residues. This record belongs to a study of T cell responses to AZD1222 COVID-19 vaccine. Libraries were prepared by immunoSEQ multiplex PCR; TCRdb keeps only in-frame clonotypes and omits some of them. This repertoire shows approximately 150,000 clones, roughly 90% found once; its top ten account for 2.5% to 3.5%. The specimen was peripheral blood, collected 28 days after the second AZD1222 dose. The chain couples TRBV7-8 to TRBJ1-1; maybe TRBD1 (5 bases). This TCR was recovered from an adult who received the AZD1222 COVID-19 vaccine. The CDR3 here is CASSWGLSGENTEAFF. DNA of the CDR3: TGTGCCAGCAGCTGGGGACTGAGCGGAGAGAACACTGAAGCTTTCTTT.